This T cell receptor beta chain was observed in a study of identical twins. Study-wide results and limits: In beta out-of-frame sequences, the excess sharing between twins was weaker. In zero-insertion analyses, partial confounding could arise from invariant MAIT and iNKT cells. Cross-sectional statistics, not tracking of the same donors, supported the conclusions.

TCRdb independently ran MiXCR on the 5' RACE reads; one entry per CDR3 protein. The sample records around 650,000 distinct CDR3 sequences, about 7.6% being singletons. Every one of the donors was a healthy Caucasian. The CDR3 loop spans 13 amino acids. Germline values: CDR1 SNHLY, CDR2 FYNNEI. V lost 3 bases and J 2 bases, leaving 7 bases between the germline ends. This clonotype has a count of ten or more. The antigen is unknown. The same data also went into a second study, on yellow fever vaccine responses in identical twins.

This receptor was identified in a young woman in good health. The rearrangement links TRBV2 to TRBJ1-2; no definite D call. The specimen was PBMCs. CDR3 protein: CASSESANYGYTF. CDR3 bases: TGTGCCAGCAGTGAGTCAGCGAACTATGGCTACACCTTC.